The 6 T cell receptor beta chains listed next were all sequenced from one sample in a study of identical twins. Each CDR3 protein is one row after TCRdb ran MiXCR on the 5' RACE reads. The sample carries more than 400,000 distinct CDR3 sequences, about 15% recorded once. These data also featured in a second study, about yellow fever vaccine responses in identical twins.

The sequenced sample consisted of CD4+ T cells sorted from blood. These receptors were taken from a woman younger than 35 in good health.

The table lists this clonotype with a few counts. The genes are TRBV7-8 and TRBJ2-7, with D hard to call. Trimming removed 1 base at V and 0 bases at J, with 10 bases between. This CDR3 is 15 amino acids long. CDR1 is SGHVS, CDR2 FQNEAQ, per germline. CDR3 nucleotide sequence: TGTGCCAGCAGCTTAGGGCATTTAGGCTCCTACGAGCAGTACGTC. This codes for CASSLGHLGSYEQYV.

The chain is built from TRBV12-3 or TRBV12-4 and TRBJ2-1; D ambiguous. V lost 0 bases to trimming and J lost 0 bases, with 12 bases between them. The CDR3 runs 17 residues. The CDR3 DNA sequence: TGTGCCAGCAGTTTAGCGGTGAGCAGAGACTCCTACAATGAGCAGTTCTTC. This codes for CASSLAVSRDSYNEQFF.

This clonotype was counted a few times. The CDR3, as DNA: TGTGCCAGCACCGCACACGGGACAGCCTCCTACGAGCAGTACGTC. Translating gives CASTAHGTASYEQYV. The chain has TRBV28 and TRBJ2-7; 7 bases map to TRBD1. The J segment lost 0 bases and the V segment lost 7 bases, leaving 9 bases of the junction unmatched. This CDR3 has 15 amino acids. The germline V gene has CDR1 MDHEN and CDR2 SYDVKM.

The chain recombines TRBV7-9 with TRBJ1-6; D gene uncertain. CDR3 length: 15 amino acids. Trimming removed 1 base from V and 5 bases from J, with 9 bases in between. Per the germline V gene, CDR1 is SEHNR and CDR2 is FQNEAQ (reference sequence). CDR3 bases: TGTGCCAGCAGCTTAGACGCCGGGGATAATTCACCCCTCCACTTT. This encodes CASSLDAGDNSPLHF.

CDR3 sequence reads: CASSTGLLGGTDTQYF. The CDR3 DNA reads as TGTGCCAGCAGCACGGGACTCCTAGGGGGCACAGATACGCAGTATTTT. The chain has TRBV2 and TRBJ2-3, with TRBD2 as a possible D gene (6 bases). CDR1 is SNHLY, CDR2 FYNNEI, per germline. V dropped 6 bases and J dropped 1 base, with 17 bases sitting between them. This CDR3 is built from 16 residues.

In nucleotides, the CDR3 is TGTGCCAGCAGTAAAGACAGGGCCCTCGGGCCCCACACTGAAGCTTTCTTT. As protein: CASSKDRALGPHTEAFF. This rearrangement joins TRBV6-1 to TRBJ1-1; TRBD1 agrees at 7 bases. CDR3 length equals 17 residues. Per the germline V gene, CDR1 is MNHNS and CDR2 is SASEGT. Unmatched junction bases numbered 15, after V lost 5 bases and J lost 3 bases.